The following is a TCR beta chain sequence with its context. The antigen is unknown. This entry comes from a study of PD-1 blockade in classical Hodgkin lymphoma. Study results and caveats: Undefined causes, possibly disease activity or prior therapy, underlie the repertoire differences. There was a significant rise in CD4+ TCR diversity by C4D1, with no such rise for CD8+.

Assay used: immunoSEQ multiplex PCR; TCRdb lists only in-frame clones, some missing. This sample has roughly 40,000 clones; around nine tenths occur once, and the top ten carry just over 9%. Each of the patients experienced relapse following autologous stem cell transplantation, and their brentuximab vedotin exposure differed. The CDR3 loop spans 14 amino acids. The germline V and J ends were trimmed by 11 bases and 6 bases, with 23 bases remaining between them. The germline CDR1 and CDR2 sequences are SNHLY and FYNNEI. This sequence joins TRBV2 and TRBJ2-7; TRBD1 might be the D (5 bases). The sequences come from peripheral blood mononuclear cells (PBMCs), collected at baseline. The TCR comes from a human donor with classical Hodgkin lymphoma. This chain's CDR3 is CAGAEGQHGLEQYF. CDR3 sequence (DNA): TGTGCCGGGGCTGAAGGGCAGCATGGGCTCGAGCAGTACTTC.